This TCR beta chain was captured by sequencing in a study of post-analysis software for immune sequencing data. Study background: Both relapsing-remitting and secondary progressive multiple sclerosis featured among the disease courses, as did progressive-relapsing multiple sclerosis. The study, taken as a whole, reports: Patients with multiple sclerosis recorded significantly lower normalized Chao1 diversity than controls, the study found. Roughly 5 TRBV segments occurring more often in patients than controls included TRBV5-6, TRBV5-1 and TRBV20-1. Samples prepared in the same batch strongly co-clustered by F measure.

Note on this clonotype: Antigen specificity is unknown.

Tagging with unique molecular identifiers was a feature of the TCR beta cDNA libraries. cDNA molecules numbering approximately 500,000 came from around 1 to 10 million T cells. Via MiXCR, TCRdb re-called the PCR reads, giving one row per CDR3 protein. The data contain roughly 670,000 distinct CDR3 sequences, 55% to 60% of them singletons. This CDR3 is built from 15 residues. V lost 6 bases to trimming and J lost 5 bases; unmatched junction nucleotides: 11. Sequenced material: blood. The clonotype was recovered from a girl aged 2-10 years with multiple sclerosis. The rearrangement links TRBV12-3 or TRBV12-4 to TRBJ2-3, with TRBD2 matching over 7 bases. This CDR3 is CASSPLAGVEDTQYF. The CDR3, as DNA: TGTGCCAGCAGCCCTCTTGCGGGGGTGGAAGATACGCAGTATTTT.